These T cell receptor beta chains were read from a single sample in a study of blood T cell repertoires in COVID-19. Libraries were prepared by immunoSEQ multiplex PCR; TCRdb keeps only in-frame clonotypes and omits some of them. The sample yields some 97,000 clones, around four fifths seen once. Sample: peripheral blood. Every receptor here comes from a man in his 70s with active or convalescent COVID-19. Both conserved end residues are part of each CDR3. The D gene is left open where the match is weak. Only part of the rows carry a size: once, few, many, or a class if the clone is expanded.

j_gene: TRBJ1-2; v_gene: TRBV28; abundance: -; d_gene: -; CDR3aa: CASRQQANYGYTF; CDR3nt: TGTGCCAGCAGGCAACAGGCTAACTATGGCTACACCTTC
j_gene: TRBJ1-1; v_gene: TRBV6-1; abundance: -; d_gene: -; CDR3aa: CASTVGEAPEAFF; CDR3nt: TGTGCCAGCACCGTAGGGGAGGCTCCTGAAGCTTTCTTT
j_gene: TRBJ2-5; v_gene: TRBV7-2; abundance: once; d_gene: -; CDR3aa: CASSWGLAQETQYF; CDR3nt: TGTGCCAGCAGCTGGGGGCTAGCCCAAGAGACCCAGTACTTC
j_gene: TRBJ1-4; v_gene: TRBV18; abundance: -; d_gene: TRBD1; CDR3aa: CASSPSGQGSEKLFF; CDR3nt: TGTGCCAGCTCACCATCCGGACAGGGGAGCGAAAAACTGTTTTTT
j_gene: TRBJ1-1; v_gene: TRBV28; abundance: -; d_gene: -; CDR3aa: CAGGTNTEAFF; CDR3nt: TGTGCCGGCGGTACGAACACTGAAGCTTTCTTT
j_gene: TRBJ2-2; v_gene: TRBV5-1; abundance: -; d_gene: TRBD1; CDR3aa: CASSPGTGVTGELFF; CDR3nt: TGCGCCAGCAGCCCCGGGACAGGGGTCACCGGGGAGCTGTTTTTT
j_gene: TRBJ1-5; v_gene: TRBV4-3; abundance: -; d_gene: -; CDR3aa: CASSQEVAGNQPQHF; CDR3nt: TGCGCCAGCAGCCAAGAAGTGGCTGGCAATCAGCCCCAGCATTTT
j_gene: TRBJ2-1; v_gene: TRBV24-1; abundance: -; d_gene: TRBD2; CDR3aa: CATSDLNSGSSNEQFF; CDR3nt: TGTGCCACCAGTGATTTGAACAGCGGGAGTTCCAATGAGCAGTTCTTC
j_gene: TRBJ2-5; v_gene: TRBV6-5; abundance: -; d_gene: -; CDR3aa: CASSYSRQQETQYF; CDR3nt: TGTGCCAGCAGTTACTCCAGACAGCAAGAGACCCAGTACTTC
j_gene: TRBJ1-2; v_gene: TRBV5-1; abundance: -; d_gene: -; CDR3aa: CASTWGQANYGYTF; CDR3nt: TGCGCCAGCACCTGGGGCCAAGCTAACTATGGCTACACCTTC
j_gene: TRBJ2-7; v_gene: TRBV4-1; abundance: -; d_gene: TRBD1; CDR3aa: CASSQDSGQSWYEQYF; CDR3nt: TGCGCCAGCAGCCAAGATTCGGGACAGAGCTGGTACGAGCAGTACTTC
j_gene: TRBJ2-3; v_gene: TRBV28; abundance: -; d_gene: -; CDR3aa: CASRTSTDTQYF; CDR3nt: TGTGCCAGCAGGACTAGCACAGATACGCAGTATTTT
j_gene: TRBJ1-1; v_gene: TRBV29-1; abundance: -; d_gene: TRBD1; CDR3aa: CSVHPGTGYTEAFF; CDR3nt: TGCAGCGTCCACCCCGGGACAGGTTACACTGAAGCTTTCTTT
j_gene: TRBJ2-1; v_gene: TRBV15; abundance: -; d_gene: TRBD2; CDR3aa: CATSRISGLAGALTHNEQFF; CDR3nt: TGTGCCACCAGCAGAATTTCGGGACTAGCGGGGGCCCTAACCCACAATGAGCAGTTCTTC
j_gene: TRBJ2-7; v_gene: TRBV18; abundance: -; d_gene: TRBD1; CDR3aa: CASSSASGTGIYEQYF; CDR3nt: TGTGCCAGCTCATCGGCATCCGGGACAGGGATCTACGAGCAGTACTTC
j_gene: TRBJ2-7; v_gene: TRBV5-1; abundance: -; d_gene: -; CDR3aa: CASSLGAGSYEQYF; CDR3nt: TGCGCCAGCAGCTTGGGTGCGGGATCCTACGAGCAGTACTTC
j_gene: TRBJ1-5; v_gene: TRBV11-3; abundance: -; d_gene: TRBD1; CDR3aa: CASSLESLSGGGNQPQHF; CDR3nt: TGTGCCAGCAGCTTAGAATCGTTGTCAGGGGGCGGCAATCAGCCCCAGCATTTT
j_gene: TRBJ1-4; v_gene: TRBV9; abundance: medium-sized; d_gene: -; CDR3aa: CASSGSGGSNEKLFF; CDR3nt: TGTGCCAGCAGCGGCTCGGGGGGGTCTAATGAAAAACTGTTTTTT
j_gene: TRBJ1-4; v_gene: TRBV28; abundance: -; d_gene: -; CDR3aa: CASSATGREKLFF; CDR3nt: TGTGCCAGCAGTGCGACAGGTCGGGAAAAACTGTTTTTT
j_gene: TRBJ1-2; v_gene: TRBV18; abundance: -; d_gene: -; CDR3aa: CASSSKERGNGYTF; CDR3nt: TGTGCCAGCTCATCTAAGGAAAGGGGAAATGGCTACACCTTC
j_gene: TRBJ2-7; v_gene: TRBV6-5; abundance: -; d_gene: -; CDR3aa: CASSYSGHYEQYF; CDR3nt: TGTGCCAGCAGTTACTCGGGCCACTACGAGCAGTACTTC
j_gene: TRBJ2-1; v_gene: TRBV18; abundance: -; d_gene: TRBD2; CDR3aa: CASSRPTSGRNEQFF; CDR3nt: TGTGCCAGCTCACGCCCTACTAGCGGGAGAAATGAGCAGTTCTTC
j_gene: TRBJ2-7; v_gene: TRBV4-1; abundance: -; d_gene: TRBD2; CDR3aa: CASSQEVRGVPSSYEQYF; CDR3nt: TGCGCCAGCAGCCAAGAGGTCCGGGGGGTCCCCTCCTCCTACGAGCAGTACTTC
j_gene: TRBJ1-4; v_gene: TRBV4-1; abundance: -; d_gene: TRBD1; CDR3aa: CASSQERDRGNEKLFF; CDR3nt: TGCGCCAGCAGCCAGGAGAGGGACAGGGGGAATGAAAAACTGTTTTTT
j_gene: TRBJ2-3; v_gene: TRBV6-2/TRBV6-3; abundance: -; d_gene: TRBD2; CDR3aa: CASSSLAGEEDTQYF; CDR3nt: TGTGCCAGCAGTTCACTAGCGGGAGAGGAAGATACGCAGTATTTT
j_gene: TRBJ1-6; v_gene: TRBV2; abundance: many; d_gene: TRBD1; CDR3aa: CASSESRDRGPPLHF; CDR3nt: TGTGCCAGCAGTGAGTCGCGGGACAGGGGTCCACCCCTCCACTTT
j_gene: TRBJ2-6; v_gene: TRBV7-9; abundance: -; d_gene: TRBD1; CDR3aa: CATYYDRGGTSGANVLTF; CDR3nt: TGTGCCACCTACTACGACAGGGGGGGTACCTCTGGGGCCAACGTCCTGACTTTC
j_gene: TRBJ2-7; v_gene: TRBV7-8; abundance: -; d_gene: TRBD1; CDR3aa: CASSSRTGGYEQYF; CDR3nt: TGTGCCAGCAGCTCTCGGACAGGGGGCTACGAGCAGTACTTC
j_gene: TRBJ2-7; v_gene: TRBV7-2; abundance: -; d_gene: -; CDR3aa: CASSLVWTTVSIYEQYF; CDR3nt: TGTGCCAGCAGCTTAGTTTGGACAACAGTTTCCATATACGAGCAGTACTTC
j_gene: TRBJ2-1; v_gene: TRBV24-1; abundance: few; d_gene: TRBD2; CDR3aa: CATSDPSGRAPEQFF; CDR3nt: TGTGCCACCAGTGACCCGAGCGGGAGGGCCCCTGAGCAGTTCTTC
j_gene: TRBJ2-2; v_gene: TRBV6-6; abundance: -; d_gene: -; CDR3aa: CASSYPRGNTGELFF; CDR3nt: TGTGCCAGCAGTTATCCCCGGGGGAACACCGGGGAGCTGTTTTTT
j_gene: TRBJ2-1; v_gene: TRBV7-8; abundance: once; d_gene: -; CDR3aa: CASSFSQYNEQFF; CDR3nt: TGTGCCAGCAGCTTCTCTCAGTACAATGAGCAGTTCTTC
j_gene: TRBJ2-7; v_gene: TRBV11-3; abundance: -; d_gene: TRBD1; CDR3aa: CASSLDRGGEQYF; CDR3nt: TGTGCCAGCAGCCTTGACAGGGGCGGGGAGCAGTACTTC
j_gene: TRBJ2-3; v_gene: TRBV5-4; abundance: -; d_gene: -; CDR3aa: CASSLKLAETSTDTQYF; CDR3nt: TGTGCCAGCAGCTTGAAACTAGCCGAAACAAGCACAGATACGCAGTATTTT
j_gene: TRBJ2-7; v_gene: TRBV30; abundance: -; d_gene: TRBD1; CDR3aa: CAWSVQDRGISLFYEQYF; CDR3nt: TGTGCCTGGAGTGTACAGGACAGGGGTATCTCCTTGTTCTACGAGCAGTACTTC
j_gene: TRBJ2-1; v_gene: TRBV2; abundance: -; d_gene: TRBD2; CDR3aa: CASRLAGESVEEQFF; CDR3nt: TGTGCCAGCAGACTAGCGGGGGAGAGCGTCGAGGAGCAGTTCTTC
j_gene: TRBJ2-7; v_gene: TRBV10-1; abundance: -; d_gene: TRBD2; CDR3aa: CASSEAGLAGGLNLCYEQYF; CDR3nt: TGCGCCAGCAGTGAGGCGGGACTAGCGGGGGGTCTTAACCTCTGTTACGAGCAGTACTTC